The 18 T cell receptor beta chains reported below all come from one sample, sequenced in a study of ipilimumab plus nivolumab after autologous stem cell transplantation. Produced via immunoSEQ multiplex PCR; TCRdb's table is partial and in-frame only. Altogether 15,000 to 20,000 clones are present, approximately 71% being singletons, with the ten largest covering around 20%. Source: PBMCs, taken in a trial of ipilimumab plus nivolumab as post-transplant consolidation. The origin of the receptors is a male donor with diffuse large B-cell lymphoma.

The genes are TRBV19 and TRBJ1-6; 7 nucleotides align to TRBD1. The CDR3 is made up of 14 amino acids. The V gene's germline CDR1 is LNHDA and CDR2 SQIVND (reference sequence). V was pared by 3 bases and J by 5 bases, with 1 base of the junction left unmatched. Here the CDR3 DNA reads TGTGCCAGTAGTATGACAGGGAATAATTCACCCCTCCACTTT. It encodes CASSMTGNNSPLHF.

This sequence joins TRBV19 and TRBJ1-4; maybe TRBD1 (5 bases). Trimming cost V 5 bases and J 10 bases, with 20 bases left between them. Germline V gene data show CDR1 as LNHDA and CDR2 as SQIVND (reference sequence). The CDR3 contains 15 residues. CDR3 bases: TGTGCCAGTAGTCCGCAGACAGCGATTCGTGGAAAACTGTTTTTT. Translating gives CASSPQTAIRGKLFF. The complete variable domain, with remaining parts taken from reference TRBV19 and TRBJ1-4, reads DGGITQSPKYLFRKEGQNVTLSCEQNLNHDAMYWYRQDPGQGLRLIYYSQIVNDFQKGDIAEGYSVSREKKESFPLTVTSAQKNPTAFYLCASSPQTAIRGKLFFGSGTQLSVL.

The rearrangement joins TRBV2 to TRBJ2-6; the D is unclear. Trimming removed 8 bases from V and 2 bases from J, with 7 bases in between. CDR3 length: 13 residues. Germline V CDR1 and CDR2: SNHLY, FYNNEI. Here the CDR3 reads CASSVTGANVLTF. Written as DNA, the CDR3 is TGTGCCAGCTCGGTCACTGGGGCCAACGTCCTGACTTTC.

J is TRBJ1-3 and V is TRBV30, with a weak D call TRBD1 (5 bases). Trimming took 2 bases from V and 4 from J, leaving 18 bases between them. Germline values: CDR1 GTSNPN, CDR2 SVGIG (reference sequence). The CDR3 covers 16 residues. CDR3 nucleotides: TGTGCCTGGAGTCCGGGGGGGGGACTGAGAGGAAACACCATATATTTT. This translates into CAWSPGGGLRGNTIYF.

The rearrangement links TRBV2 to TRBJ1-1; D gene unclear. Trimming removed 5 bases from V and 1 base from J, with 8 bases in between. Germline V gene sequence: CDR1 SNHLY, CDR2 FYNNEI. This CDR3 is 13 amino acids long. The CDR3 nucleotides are TGTGCCAGCAGTCGACACGAGAACACTGAAGCTTTCTTT. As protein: CASSRHENTEAFF.

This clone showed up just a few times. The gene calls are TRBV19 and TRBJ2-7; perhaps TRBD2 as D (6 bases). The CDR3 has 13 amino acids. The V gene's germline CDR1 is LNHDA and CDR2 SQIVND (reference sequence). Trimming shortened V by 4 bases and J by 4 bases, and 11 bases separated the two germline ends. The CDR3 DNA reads TGTGCCAGTAGTACCCCGGCGGGGTACGAGCAGTACTTC. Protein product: CASSTPAGYEQYF.

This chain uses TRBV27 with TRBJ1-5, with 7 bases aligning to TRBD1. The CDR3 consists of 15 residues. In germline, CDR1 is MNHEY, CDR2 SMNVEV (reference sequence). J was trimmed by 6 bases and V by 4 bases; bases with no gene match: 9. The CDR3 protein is CASSSKPGQFQPQHF. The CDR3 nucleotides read TGTGCCAGCAGTTCGAAACCGGGACAGTTTCAGCCCCAGCATTTT.

The CDR3 spells CSVDEGSNQPQHF. The CDR3 DNA sequence: TGCAGCGTTGATGAGGGTAGCAATCAGCCCCAGCATTTT. V is TRBV29-1 and J is TRBJ1-5; no firm D call. Per the germline V gene, CDR1 is SQVTM and CDR2 is ANQGSEA. The CDR3 has 13 amino acids. The V gene lost 3 bases and the J gene lost 0 bases, with 6 bases spanning the gap.

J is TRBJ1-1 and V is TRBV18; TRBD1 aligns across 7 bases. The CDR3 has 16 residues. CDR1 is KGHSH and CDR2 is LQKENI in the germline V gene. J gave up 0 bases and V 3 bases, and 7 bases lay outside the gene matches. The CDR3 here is CASSPLTGEVNTEAFF. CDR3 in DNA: TGTGCCAGCTCACCCTTAACAGGGGAGGTGAACACTGAAGCTTTCTTT. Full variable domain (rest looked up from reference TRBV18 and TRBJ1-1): NAGVMQNPRHLVRRRGQEARLRCSPMKGHSHVYWYRQLPEEGLKFMVYLQKENIIDESGMPKERFSAEFPKEGPSILRIQQVVRGDSAAYFCASSPLTGEVNTEAFFGQGTRLTVV.

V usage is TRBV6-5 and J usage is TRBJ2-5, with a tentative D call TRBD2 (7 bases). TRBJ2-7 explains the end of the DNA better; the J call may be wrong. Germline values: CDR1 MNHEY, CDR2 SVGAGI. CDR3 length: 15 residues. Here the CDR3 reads CASSTGGQGHYEQYF. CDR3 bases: TGTGCCAGCAGTACGGGGGGCCAGGGACACTACGAGCAGTACTTC.

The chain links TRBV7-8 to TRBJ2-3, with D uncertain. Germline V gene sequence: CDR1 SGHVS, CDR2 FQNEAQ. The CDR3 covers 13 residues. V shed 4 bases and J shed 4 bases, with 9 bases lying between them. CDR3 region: CASSSGTADTQYF. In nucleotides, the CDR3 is TGTGCCAGCAGCTCCGGTACGGCAGATACGCAGTATTTT.

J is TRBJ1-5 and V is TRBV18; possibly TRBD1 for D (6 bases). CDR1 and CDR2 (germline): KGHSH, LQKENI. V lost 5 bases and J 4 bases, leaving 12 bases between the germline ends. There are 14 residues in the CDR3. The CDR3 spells CASSGGARNQPQHF. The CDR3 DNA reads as TGTGCCAGCTCAGGGGGGGCCCGAAATCAGCCCCAGCATTTT.

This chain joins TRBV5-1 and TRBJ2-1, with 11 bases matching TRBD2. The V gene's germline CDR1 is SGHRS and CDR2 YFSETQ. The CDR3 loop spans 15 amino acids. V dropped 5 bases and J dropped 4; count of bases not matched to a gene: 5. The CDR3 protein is CASRTGTSGYNEQFF. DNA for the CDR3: TGCGCCAGCAGGACCGGGACTAGCGGTTACAATGAGCAGTTCTTC.

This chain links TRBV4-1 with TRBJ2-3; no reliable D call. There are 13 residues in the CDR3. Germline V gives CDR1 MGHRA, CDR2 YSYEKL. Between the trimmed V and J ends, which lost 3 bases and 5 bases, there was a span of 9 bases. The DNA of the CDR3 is TGCGCCAGCAGCCAGGAGATAGGAGATACGCAGTATTTT. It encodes CASSQEIGDTQYF.

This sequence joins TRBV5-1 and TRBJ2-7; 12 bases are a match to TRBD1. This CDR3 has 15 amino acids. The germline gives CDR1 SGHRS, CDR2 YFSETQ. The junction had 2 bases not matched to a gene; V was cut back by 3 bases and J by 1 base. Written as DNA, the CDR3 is TGCGCCAGCAGCTCGGGACAGGGGGCTTCCTACGAGCAGTACTTC. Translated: CASSSGQGASYEQYF.

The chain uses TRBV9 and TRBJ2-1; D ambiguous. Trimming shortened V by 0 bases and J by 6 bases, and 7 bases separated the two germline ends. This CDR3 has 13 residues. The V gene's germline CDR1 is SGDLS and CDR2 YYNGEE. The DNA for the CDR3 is TGTGCCAGCAGCGTAGATAGCCCCAATGAGCAGTTCTTC. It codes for CASSVDSPNEQFF.

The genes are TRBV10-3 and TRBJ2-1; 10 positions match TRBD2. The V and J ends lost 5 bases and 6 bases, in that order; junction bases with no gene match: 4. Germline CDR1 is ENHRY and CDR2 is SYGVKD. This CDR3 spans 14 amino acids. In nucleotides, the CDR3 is TGTGCCATCAGTAGCGGGGGGGCCTTCAATGAGCAGTTCTTC. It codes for CAISSGGAFNEQFF.

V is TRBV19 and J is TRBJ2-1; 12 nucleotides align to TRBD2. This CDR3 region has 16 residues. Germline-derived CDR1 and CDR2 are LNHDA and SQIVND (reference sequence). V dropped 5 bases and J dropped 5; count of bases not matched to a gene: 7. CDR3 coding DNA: TGTGCCAGTAGTCCCTATCTAGCGGGGGGGCACAATGAGCAGTTCTTC. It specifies CASSPYLAGGHNEQFF.